One sample yielded the 30 T cell receptor beta chains listed below, sequenced in a study of early T cells in non-severe SARS-CoV-2 infection. TCRdb re-called the 5' RACE reads through MiXCR, storing one row per CDR3 protein. This table has more than 65,000 distinct CDR3 sequences, roughly 14% appearing once. Sequences were derived from whole blood, sampled at baseline. Source of these receptors: an adult who was a healthcare worker with PCR-confirmed SARS-CoV-2 infection or an uninfected control (not recorded which).

There are many counts of this clonotype. The CDR3 reads CSASGRGVNQPQHF. The CDR3 DNA is TGCAGTGCTAGTGGCAGGGGGGTTAATCAGCCCCAGCATTTT. The chain couples TRBV20-1 to TRBJ1-5; 7 nucleotides align to TRBD1. The germline gives CDR1 DFQATT, CDR2 SNEGSKA (reference sequence). This CDR3 region has 14 residues. V lost 3 bases to trimming and J lost 4 bases; unmatched junction nucleotides: 6.

This chain connects TRBV7-9 to TRBJ2-3; 7 bases line up with TRBD2. V lost 1 base to trimming and J lost 1 base; unmatched junction nucleotides: 5. Per the germline V gene, CDR1 is SEHNR and CDR2 is FQNEAQ (reference sequence). The CDR3 runs 16 residues. CDR3 bases: TGTGCCAGCAGCTTAGGGACTAGTGGCCGCACAGATACGCAGTATTTT. Translating it yields CASSLGTSGRTDTQYF.

V usage is TRBV7-9 and J usage is TRBJ1-1; 7 bases map to TRBD1. The CDR3 is 12 residues long. With V trimmed by 9 bases and J by 1 base, 2 bases remained unmatched. Germline CDR1 reads SEHNR; CDR2 reads FQNEAQ (reference sequence). DNA for the CDR3: TGTGCCAGTGGACAGGCGAACACTGAAGCTTTCTTT. Translated: CASGQANTEAFF.

This clonotype has ten or more counts. The chain combines TRBV20-1 with TRBJ1-6, with unresolved D. Per germline, CDR1 DFQATT and CDR2 SNEGSKA (reference sequence). V was trimmed by 1 base and J by 7 bases, leaving 8 bases between them. The CDR3 runs to 13 residues. This chain's CDR3 is CSARGLLNSPLHF. CDR3 bases: TGCAGTGCTAGAGGGCTGTTGAATTCACCCCTCCACTTT.

This rearrangement joins TRBV2 to TRBJ2-4, with a weak D call TRBD2 (5 bases). This CDR3 spans 12 amino acids. The V gene's germline CDR1 is SNHLY and CDR2 FYNNEI. Trimming took 3 bases from V and 7 from J, leaving 7 bases between them. The CDR3 loop is CASSDPGNIQYF. CDR3 nucleotide sequence: TGTGCCAGCAGTGACCCGGGGAACATTCAGTACTTC.

This clonotype was detected a few times. The rearrangement joins TRBV28 to TRBJ2-7, with D tentatively TRBD2 (6 bases). The V end lost 6 bases, the J end lost 0 bases, and 15 bases lay between the germline ends. The CDR3 runs 15 residues. The germline CDR1 and CDR2 sequences are MDHEN and SYDVKM. The CDR3 loop is CASSPPEGSSYEQYF. The CDR3 DNA reads as TGTGCCAGCAGCCCCCCGGAGGGGAGCTCCTACGAGCAGTACTTC.

J is TRBJ2-1 and V is TRBV28; D possibly corresponds to TRBD1 (6 bases). This CDR3 contains 15 residues. V lost 7 bases and J 4 bases, leaving 17 bases between the germline ends. Germline lookup yields CDR1 MDHEN and CDR2 SYDVKM. The CDR3 loop is CASIHTEDRYNEQFF. As DNA, the CDR3 is TGTGCCAGCATCCACACGGAGGACAGATACAATGAGCAGTTCTTC. The entire variable domain, with the rest obtained from reference TRBV28 and TRBJ2-1, is as follows: DVKVTQSSRYLVKRTGEKVFLECVQDMDHENMFWYRQDPGLGLRLIYFSYDVKMKEKGDIPEGYSVSREKKERFSLILESASTNQTSMYLCASIHTEDRYNEQFFGPGTRLTVL.

The chain has TRBV5-1 and TRBJ2-7; D is possibly TRBD1 (6 bases). The CDR3 loop spans 13 amino acids. V was pared by 0 bases and J by 4 bases, with 8 bases between. The germline CDR1 and CDR2 sequences are SGHRS and YFSETQ. The CDR3 nucleotides are TGCGCCAGCAGCTTGGGACAGGAGTACGAGCAGTACTTC. The encoded protein is CASSLGQEYEQYF.

This chain connects TRBV25-1 to TRBJ2-1, with 10 bases identical to TRBD1. The germline gives CDR1 MGHDK, CDR2 SYGVNS. Germline trimming cut 7 bases from V and 6 bases from J; bases unmatched to any gene: 6. The CDR3 loop spans 14 amino acids. This CDR3 reads CASNSGQGFNEQFF. The CDR3 nucleotides are TGTGCCAGCAACTCGGGACAGGGGTTCAATGAGCAGTTCTTC.

The V and J genes are TRBV11-2 and TRBJ2-3; tentatively, D is TRBD1 (5 bases). This CDR3 is 14 amino acids long. The ends were cut back, 5 bases at V and 4 bases at J, with 13 bases in the middle. Germline V CDR1 and CDR2: SGHAT, FQNNGV. The CDR3 nucleotides are TGTGCCAGCAGCGAGTCCAGGGTTGCAGATACGCAGTATTTT. Amino acids: CASSESRVADTQYF.

The chain is built from TRBV7-9 and TRBJ2-2, with 11 nucleotides matching TRBD2. Germline V gene data show CDR1 as SEHNR and CDR2 as FQNEAQ (reference sequence). The length of the CDR3 is 16 residues. V lost 6 bases to trimming and J lost 2 bases; unmatched junction nucleotides: 5. The CDR3 sequence is CASRKGLAVNTGELFF. The CDR3, as DNA: TGTGCCAGCAGAAAGGGACTAGCGGTCAACACCGGGGAGCTGTTTTTT.

The chain couples TRBV5-1 to TRBJ2-1; 9 bases are a match to TRBD2. V gave up 1 base and J gave up 3 bases; unmatched junction bases: 5. Germline CDR1 is SGHRS and CDR2 is YFSETQ. The CDR3 consists of 16 residues. In DNA, the CDR3 is TGCGCCAGCAGCTTGCAAGCGGGAGGAGTCTACAATGAGCAGTTCTTC. It codes for CASSLQAGGVYNEQFF.

At least ten counts were recorded for this clonotype. J is TRBJ2-6 and V is TRBV7-6; D ambiguous. Germline V gives CDR1 SGHVS, CDR2 FNYEAQ. V lost 4 bases, J lost 7 bases, and 8 bases lay in between. CDR3 length: 13 amino acids. In DNA form, the CDR3 reads TGTGCCAGCAGCTCCCAAGGAGCCAACGTCCTGACTTTC. Protein: CASSSQGANVLTF.

This clonotype showed up many times. This chain joins TRBV5-4 and TRBJ2-3; either TRBD1 or TRBD2 may supply D (6 bases each). V dropped 4 bases and J dropped 3 bases, with 15 bases sitting between them. The germline CDR1 and CDR2 sequences are SGHNT and YYREEE (reference sequence). This CDR3 is 15 amino acids long. CDR3 DNA sequence: TGTGCCAGCAGCCCCCGGAGGGGGGAAACAGATACGCAGTATTTT. As protein: CASSPRRGETDTQYF.

A word on this clonotype: The junction shows a germline mismatch at one end, possibly a read error. The chain links TRBV7-6 to TRBJ2-2, with D perhaps matching TRBD1 or TRBD2 (5 bases each). This CDR3 contains 15 residues. Germline V gives CDR1 SGHVS, CDR2 FNYEAQ. For the CDR3, the DNA is TGTGCCAGCAGGGGCTGGGACGACGGCACCGGGGAGCGGTTTTTT. It is translated as CASRGWDDGTGERFF.

This clonotype was detected a few times. The CDR3 DNA reads TGTGCCAGCAGCTTAGATCAGAGACTAGCGGGCGCGGGGTACAATGAGCAGTTCTTC. Encoded protein: CASSLDQRLAGAGYNEQFF. The J gene is TRBJ2-1, the V gene TRBV11-2; 10 bases are a match to TRBD2. CDR1 and CDR2 (germline): SGHAT, FQNNGV. V shed 0 bases, J shed 4 bases, and the junction held 12 bases outside the gene matches. The CDR3 is made up of 19 amino acids. Combining the CDR3 with reference TRBV11-2 and TRBJ2-1 gives the whole variable domain EAGVAQSPRYKIIEKRQSVAFWCNPISGHATLYWYQQILGQGPKLLIQFQNNGVVDDSQLPKDRFSAERLKGVDSTLKIQPAKLEDSAVYLCASSLDQRLAGAGYNEQFFGPGTRLTVL.

In its sample, this clonotype was seen a few times. V is TRBV6-2 or TRBV6-3 and J is TRBJ2-1; TRBD2 matches at 7 bases. Germline assignment: CDR1 MNHEY and CDR2 SVGEGT. With V trimmed by 8 bases and J by 4 bases, 8 bases remained unmatched. CDR3 length: 14 residues. The CDR3 spells CASREASGYNEQFF. CDR3 coding DNA: TGTGCCAGCCGAGAGGCTAGCGGTTACAATGAGCAGTTCTTC.

Only a few counts were recorded for this clonotype. The CDR3 DNA follows: TGCGCCAGCAGTCGGGACAGGGTAGAGGAGCAGTACTTC. Translated: CASSRDRVEEQYF. This chain links TRBV10-2 with TRBJ2-7; TRBD1 aligns across 9 bases. The junction had 6 bases not matched to a gene; V was cut back by 5 bases and J by 7 bases. Germline V gives CDR1 WSHSY, CDR2 SAAADI. The CDR3 loop spans 13 amino acids.

This clonotype was seen only a few times. The genes are TRBV5-1 and TRBJ1-1; 8 bases line up with TRBD1. The V and J ends lost 4 bases and 3 bases, in that order; junction bases with no gene match: 8. There are 15 residues in the CDR3. Germline V gene data show CDR1 as SGHRS and CDR2 as YFSETQ. The CDR3 loop reads CASSPRGLEDTEAFF. As DNA, the CDR3 is TGCGCCAGCAGCCCCAGGGGGCTCGAGGACACTGAAGCTTTCTTT.

V is TRBV5-4 and J is TRBJ1-2; 8 bases agree with TRBD1. This CDR3 has 13 amino acids. Germline V lookup: CDR1 SGHNT, CDR2 YYREEE (reference sequence). The V and J ends lost 4 bases and 4 bases, in that order; junction bases with no gene match: 3. This chain's CDR3 is CASSPRGLYGYTF. CDR3 bases: TGTGCCAGCAGCCCCAGGGGGCTCTATGGCTACACCTTC.

In its sample, this clonotype was seen a few times. A junction end diverges from the germline sequence, so it may reflect a read error. The rearrangement joins TRBV5-1 to TRBJ2-7; no reliable D call. The CDR3 totals 14 residues. Germline lookup yields CDR1 SGHRS and CDR2 YFSETQ. CDR3 residues: CASSLGSFTYEQYF. In nucleotides, the CDR3 is TGCGCCAGCAGTTTGGGGTCTTTCACCTACGAGCAGTACTTC.

There are many counts of this clonotype. The chain combines TRBV28 with TRBJ2-3, with 11 bases aligning to TRBD2. The CDR3 contains 15 residues. CDR1 MDHEN and CDR2 SYDVKM come from the germline V gene. The V and J ends lost 6 bases and 6 bases, in that order; junction bases with no gene match: 8. CDR3 sequence: CASRLAGGPTDTQYF. The DNA for the CDR3 is TGTGCCAGCAGATTAGCGGGAGGGCCAACCGATACGCAGTATTTT. Complete variable domain (other parts from reference TRBV28 and TRBJ2-3): DVKVTQSSRYLVKRTGEKVFLECVQDMDHENMFWYRQDPGLGLRLIYFSYDVKMKEKGDIPEGYSVSREKKERFSLILESASTNQTSMYLCASRLAGGPTDTQYFGPGTRLTVL.

There are a few counts of this clonotype. This sequence joins TRBV27 and TRBJ1-2; perhaps TRBD1 as D (5 bases). V lost 2 bases and J 4 bases, leaving 8 bases between the germline ends. The CDR3 runs to 13 residues. The germline CDR1 and CDR2 sequences are MNHEY and SMNVEV (reference sequence). The CDR3 region is CASSLGGGYGYTF. Written as DNA, the CDR3 is TGTGCCAGCAGTTTAGGGGGGGGCTATGGCTACACCTTC.

This clonotype appeared many times. The CDR3 region has the DNA TGTGCCAGCAGTCCAGGACAGTCCAAGGATTGGTACGAGCAGTACTTC. Amino acids: CASSPGQSKDWYEQYF. This rearrangement joins TRBV28 to TRBJ2-7; maybe TRBD1 (6 bases). The V and J ends lost 5 bases and 4 bases respectively, with 21 bases between them. CDR1 and CDR2 from the germline V gene are MDHEN and SYDVKM. The CDR3 spans 16 residues.

This clonotype came up many times. The chain carries TRBV18 and TRBJ2-7; no definite D call. CDR3 length: 13 residues. Per germline, CDR1 KGHSH and CDR2 LQKENI. Deletions cut 0 bases from V and 1 base from J, with 4 bases between. The CDR3 protein is CASSPPVSYEQYF. DNA for the CDR3: TGTGCCAGCTCACCACCGGTGTCCTACGAGCAGTACTTC.

This clonotype came up many times. The chain is built from TRBV28 and TRBJ2-1; 12 bases align to TRBD2. The CDR3 contains 17 residues. The V segment lost 3 bases and the J segment 8 bases; nucleotides outside the gene matches: 11. Germline assignment: CDR1 MDHEN and CDR2 SYDVKM. DNA of the CDR3: TGTGCCAGCAGTTTTCCTGGTGCTAGCGGGAGGGCCGATGAGCAGTTCTTC. Residues: CASSFPGASGRADEQFF.

This clonotype showed up many times. The chain carries TRBV25-1 and TRBJ2-7, with 7 bases lining up with TRBD1. This CDR3 is built from 14 residues. V trimming: 9 bases; J trimming: 0 bases; junction bases outside the gene matches: 8. The germline V gene encodes CDR1 MGHDK and CDR2 SYGVNS. The CDR3 DNA is TGTGCCAGTACACCGGGACAGACCTCCTACGAGCAGTACTTC. Residues: CASTPGQTSYEQYF.

This clonotype was seen only a few times. CDR3: CATSDYTDTQYF. CDR3 nucleotide sequence: TGTGCCACCAGTGATTATACAGATACGCAGTATTTT. The rearrangement joins TRBV24-1 to TRBJ2-3, with D uncertain. The CDR3 has 12 residues. The germline V gene encodes CDR1 KGHDR and CDR2 SFDVKD. The ends were cut back, 2 bases at V and 3 bases at J, with 2 bases in the middle.

The sample holds many counts of this clonotype. The chain combines TRBV11-2 with TRBJ2-7; D call uncertain. V gave up 5 bases and J gave up 7 bases, with 15 bases separating them. Germline values: CDR1 SGHAT, CDR2 FQNNGV. The CDR3 spans 13 residues. The CDR3 region has the DNA TGTGCCAGCAGCCCACGGACCGTTCCGGAGCAGTACTTC. It translates to CASSPRTVPEQYF.

The chain links TRBV12-3 or TRBV12-4 to TRBJ1-4; 11 bases fit TRBD1. V gave up 6 bases and J gave up 8 bases; unmatched junction bases: 5. The CDR3 loop spans 14 amino acids. CDR3 DNA sequence: TGTGCCAGCAGCCCGGGACAGGGGGGAGAAAAACTGTTTTTT. It is translated as CASSPGQGGEKLFF.